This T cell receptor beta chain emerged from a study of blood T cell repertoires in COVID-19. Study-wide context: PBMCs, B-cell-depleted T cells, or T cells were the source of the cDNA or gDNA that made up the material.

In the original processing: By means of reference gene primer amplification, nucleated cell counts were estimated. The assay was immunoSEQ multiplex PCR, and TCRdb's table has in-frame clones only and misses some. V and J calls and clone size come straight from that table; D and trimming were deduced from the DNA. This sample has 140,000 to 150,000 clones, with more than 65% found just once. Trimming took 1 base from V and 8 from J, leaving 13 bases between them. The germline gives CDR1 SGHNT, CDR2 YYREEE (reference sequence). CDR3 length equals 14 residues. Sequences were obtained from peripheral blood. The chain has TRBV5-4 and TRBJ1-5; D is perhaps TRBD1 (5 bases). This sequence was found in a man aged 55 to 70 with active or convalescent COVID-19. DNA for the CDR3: TGTGCCAGCAGCTTGCAGGGCATCAGTGAGCCCCAGCATTTT. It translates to CASSLQGISEPQHF.